A single sample gave rise to the 3 T cell receptor beta chains below, sequenced in a study of shared clonotypes between healthy human individuals. The naive CD8 fraction comprised CD45RO-negative cells positively selected for CCR7 and excluded terminally differentiated effector memory CD45RA+ cells. The repertoire was sequenced with immunoSEQ multiplex PCR; TCRdb's copy has only in-frame clones and lacks some. The table lists around 2,000,000 clones, about 95% of them singletons. Sequencing was carried out using naive CD8+ T cells sorted from blood. The source is a man aged 18-30 years in good health.

Comment on this clone: This specimen includes other DNA sequences encoding the same CDR3. The chain combines TRBV28 with TRBJ2-3, with D uncertain. Germline lookup yields CDR1 MDHEN and CDR2 SYDVKM. This CDR3 spans 14 amino acids. Trimming removed 2 bases at V and 1 base at J, with 7 bases between. The CDR3 DNA reads TGTGCCAGCAGTTTAGCTGGGGGCACAGATACGCAGTATTTT. It translates to CASSLAGGTDTQYF.

The chain employs TRBV5-1 and TRBJ2-5, with D possibly TRBD2 on 5 matching bases. The CDR3 runs to 16 residues. Trimming took 4 bases from V and 2 from J, leaving 18 bases between them. Germline CDR1 SGHRS, CDR2 YFSETQ. CDR3 loop: CASSPHAYIAQETQYF. DNA for the CDR3: TGCGCCAGCAGCCCTCACGCTTATATAGCGCAAGAGACCCAGTACTTC.

Notes on this clone: The sample has other DNA sequences that encode this CDR3 too. The J gene is TRBJ1-1, the V gene TRBV5-4; 7 bases agree with TRBD1. The CDR3 is 14 amino acids. V lost 1 base and J lost 1; bases outside the gene matches: 1. Germline loops: CDR1 SGHNT, CDR2 YYREEE (reference sequence). The CDR3 loop reads CASSLTGANTEAFF. CDR3 bases: TGTGCCAGCAGCTTGACAGGGGCGAACACTGAAGCTTTCTTT.